This TCR beta chain was identified in a study of regulatory T cells in long-lasting Graves disease. Germline CDR1 SGHRS, CDR2 YFSETQ. The CDR3 consists of 15 residues. Time point noted: newly diagnosed GD, antithyroid drugs for less than 3 months. The TCR library was made from RNA that had been extracted from PBMCs in TRIzol. As to this clonotype: Germline is not matched at one junction end, which may reflect a read error.

Relying on iRepertoire HTBI primers and Arm-PCR of CDR3 regions, the team built TCR beta libraries. TCRdb recomputed calls from the multiplex PCR reads with MiXCR, one row per CDR3 protein. This sample has about 200,000 distinct CDR3 sequences, with about 16% found just once. The TCR sequence derives from a female donor with Graves disease. This chain joins TRBV5-1 and TRBJ2-5; 8 positions agree with TRBD2. Sequenced material: peripheral blood mononuclear cells (PBMCs), taken at new diagnosis, from a patient treated with antithyroid drugs. CDR3 sequence (DNA): TGTGCCAGCAGCCCCCGGGCTCGGGGGGGGGAGACCCAGTACTTC. This encodes CASSPRARGGETQYF.